This entry is about one T cell receptor (beta chain). Its antigen specificity is not known. A much larger clonotype is one base distant, so this may be a read error. The CDR3 numbers 18 residues from cysteine through phenylalanine. Kept here is only the CDR3 DNA, which spans 54 bases and is read in frame from base 1. Trimming accounts for 5 bases at V and 2 bases at J, while the number of junction bases matched to no gene is 17. The germline V gene gives CDR1 as MNHNS and CDR2 as SASEGT. Genomic DNA served as template for TCR beta VDJ combination and CDR3 sequence profiling. TCR repertoire sequencing was run on an Illumina HiSeq 2000. Turning to the authors' computational methods: Repertoire assessment relied on Simpson's diversity index, CDR3 size and DJ length profiles, and TRBV/TRBJ rearrangement plots. The immunodominant clone was defined as the most abundant DNA sequence in deep sequencing data. CDR3 amino acid sequences were checked for sharing between subjects and were compared against published repertoires and the VDJdb database. TCRdb applied fastp at Q25 and MiXCR to the public reads, then kept only in-frame beta chains. Rows with a matching CDR3 protein are joined into one entry that keeps the most common DNA and genes. TCRdb, not the original authors, processed these V and J calls. The sample includes 200,000 or so distinct CDR3 sequences, with 64% observed a single time. Approximately 44% of the sample belongs to the ten largest clones.

This sample was taken from a study of CD8+CD57+ T cells in acquired aplastic anemia (dated by TCRdb to the late 2010s). General notes on the study: Extracted DNA from sorted CD4+ and CD8+ cells averaged about 3.4 ug, ranging from about 0.17 to 30 ug.

In this study, sorted CD4+ and CD8+ T cells from the blood of healthy subjects and of severe aplastic anemia patients had their TCR repertoires deep-sequenced. Ficoll-Paque density gradient centrifugation was used to isolate peripheral blood mononuclear cells. Before DNA was extracted, CD4+ and CD8+ T cells were sorted using either FACS or magnetic beads. The study at large found these results: Roughly 31 CD8+ CDR3 sequences were shared between patients and controls but appeared highly expressed in patients and within their immunodominant clones. CD8+ Simpson's diversity did not differ significantly between patients and healthy controls (P=0.060).

The receptor chain draws on TRBV6-1 and TRBJ2-7; 8 central bases correspond to TRBD1. This TCR was sampled from a human donor with severe aplastic anemia or a healthy control (not recorded which). The sequenced sample consisted of sorted CD4+, CD8+, or CD8+CD57+ T cells (not recorded which) from PBMCs. The DNA sequence is as follows: TGTGCCAGCAGTTTCGGTATCTCAGGACAGGGTGGCACCTACGAGCAGTACTTC. It is translated as CASSFGISGQGGTYEQYF.